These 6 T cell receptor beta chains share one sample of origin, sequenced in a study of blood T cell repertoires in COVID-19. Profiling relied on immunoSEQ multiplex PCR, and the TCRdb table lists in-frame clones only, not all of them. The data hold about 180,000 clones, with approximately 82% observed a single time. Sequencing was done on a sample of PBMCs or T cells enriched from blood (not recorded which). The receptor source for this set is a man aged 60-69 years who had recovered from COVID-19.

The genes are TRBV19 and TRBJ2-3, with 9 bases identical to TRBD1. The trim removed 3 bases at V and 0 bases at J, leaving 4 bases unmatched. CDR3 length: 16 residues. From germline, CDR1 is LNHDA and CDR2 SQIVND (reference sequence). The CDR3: CASSIPGQGSTDTQYF. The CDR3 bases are TGTGCCAGTAGTATCCCGGGACAGGGAAGCACAGATACGCAGTATTTT.

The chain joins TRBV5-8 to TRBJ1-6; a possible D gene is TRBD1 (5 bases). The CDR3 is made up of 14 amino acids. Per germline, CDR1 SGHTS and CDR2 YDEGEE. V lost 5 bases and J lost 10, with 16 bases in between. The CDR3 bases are TGTGCCAGCAGAAGTGTCAGGGCGGAATCACCCCTCCACTTT. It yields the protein CASRSVRAESPLHF.

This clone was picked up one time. CDR3 in DNA: TGTGCCAGTAGTATCATGGGACTAGCGGGAGGGAAGGATGAGCAGTTCTTC. It yields the protein CASSIMGLAGGKDEQFF. The gene calls are TRBV19 and TRBJ2-1, with 16 bases lining up with TRBD2. The V segment lost 3 bases and the J segment 8 bases; nucleotides outside the gene matches: 7. From germline, CDR1 is LNHDA and CDR2 SQIVND (reference sequence). The length of the CDR3 is 17 residues.

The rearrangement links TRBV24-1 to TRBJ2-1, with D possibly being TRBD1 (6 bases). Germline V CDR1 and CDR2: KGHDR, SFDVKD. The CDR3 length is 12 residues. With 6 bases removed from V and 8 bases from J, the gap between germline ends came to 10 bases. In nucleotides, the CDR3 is TGTGCCACCAGTCCAGGGGCGCATGAGCAGTTCTTC. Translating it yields CATSPGAHEQFF.

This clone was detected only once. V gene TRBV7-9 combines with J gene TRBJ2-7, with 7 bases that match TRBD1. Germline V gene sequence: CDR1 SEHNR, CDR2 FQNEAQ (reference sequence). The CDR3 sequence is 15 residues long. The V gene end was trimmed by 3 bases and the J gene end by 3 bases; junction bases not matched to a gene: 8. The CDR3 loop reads CASSFNTGVLYEQYF. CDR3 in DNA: TGTGCCAGCAGCTTCAACACAGGGGTACTCTACGAGCAGTACTTC.

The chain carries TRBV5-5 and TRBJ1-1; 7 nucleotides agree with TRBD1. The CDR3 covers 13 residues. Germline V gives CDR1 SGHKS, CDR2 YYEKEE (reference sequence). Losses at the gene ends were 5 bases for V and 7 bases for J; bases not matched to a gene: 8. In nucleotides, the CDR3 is TGTGCCAGCAGTCCCGGGACAGAAAATGAAGCTTTCTTT. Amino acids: CASSPGTENEAFF.